These 12 T cell receptor beta chains were sequenced from one sample in a study of T cell clonality in common variable immunodeficiency (dated by TCRdb to the mid-2010s). Library preparation used the immunoSEQ multiplex PCR assay. Held by TCRdb, this immuneACCESS table contains in-frame sequences only and omits some clones. Under half of the omission traces to an unresolved V gene where checked; the cause of the rest is unknown. Here the sample lists approximately 40,000 clones, none seen once only. The ten largest make up about 10% of the sample. Sequencing was done on a sample of peripheral blood mononuclear cells. These receptors came from a person between 18 and 75 years old in good health.

In its sample, this clone was seen many times. With the read ending 3 residues before the CDR3 end, the germline J gene is used to fill in that end. The gene calls are TRBV4-1 and TRBJ1-1; D may be TRBD1 (5 bases). The CDR3 loop spans 14 amino acids. V lost 6 bases and J 2 bases, leaving 13 bases between the germline ends. From germline, CDR1 is MGHRA and CDR2 YSYEKL. CDR3 residues: CASRWTHENTEAFF. The CDR3 bases that were read are TGCGCCAGCAGATGGACACACGAAAACACTGAA.

This clone was seen a handful of times. The CDR3 end is not reached by the read, which stops 3 residues before it; the germline J gene fills it in. The V and J genes are TRBV7-9 and TRBJ1-3, with TRBD1 matching 9 bases. The CDR3 consists of 14 residues. CDR1 and CDR2 from the germline V gene are SEHNR and FQNEAQ (reference sequence). V was pared by 5 bases and J by 7 bases, with 6 bases of the junction left unmatched. CDR3 sequence: CASSPGQGFNTIYF. The CDR3 bases that were read are TGTGCCAGCAGCCCCGGACAGGGGTTCAACACC.

This clone was counted a few times. A read error may explain this, as a much larger clone is one base away. The read ends 3 residues before the CDR3 terminus; that terminus is restored from the germline J gene. V gene TRBV6-2 or TRBV6-3 combines with J gene TRBJ2-3; the match to TRBD2 covers 13 bases. This CDR3 has 16 residues. From germline, CDR1 is MNHEY and CDR2 SVGEGT. Trimming took 2 bases from V and 6 from J; bases not matched to a gene: 5. The CDR3 reads CASSYGQLAGGDTQYF. CDR3 DNA, as far as it was read: TGTGCCAGCAGTTACGGACAACTAGCGGGGGGGGATACG.

This clone was observed a few times. The CDR3 DNA, read in part, is TGTGCCAGCAACCACTATGAAACAGATACG. This sequence encodes CASNHYETDT. The entire CDR3 reads CASNHYETDTQYF. The genes are TRBV5-6 and TRBJ2-3; D uncertain. Read data end 3 residues before the CDR3 end; the end is taken from the germline J gene. V lost 6 bases and J lost 3, with 11 bases in between. Germline-derived CDR1 and CDR2 are SGHDT and YYEEEE. This CDR3 is 13 amino acids long.

Many counts were recorded for this clone. The sequenced fragment ends 3 residues before the CDR3 boundary, so the rest is inferred from the germline J gene. V gene TRBV4-1 combines with J gene TRBJ1-1; TRBD1 aligns across 7 bases. J was trimmed by 0 bases and V by 6 bases; bases with no gene match: 7. From germline, CDR1 is MGHRA and CDR2 YSYEKL. There are 15 residues in the CDR3. CDR3 loop: CASRAPGQLNTEAFF. The sequenced part of the CDR3 DNA is TGCGCCAGCAGAGCCCCGGGACAGCTGAACACTGAA.

The sample holds a few counts of this clone. The read terminates 3 residues before the CDR3 end, so the remaining end is supplied by the germline J gene. This chain connects TRBV2 to TRBJ1-3; 9 bases map to TRBD1. Germline trimming cut 6 bases from V and 0 bases from J; bases unmatched to any gene: 3. This CDR3 has 15 residues. From germline, CDR1 is SNHLY and CDR2 FYNNEI. The CDR3 DNA, read in part, is TGTGCCAGCAGGGGGACAGGGAGCTCTGGAAACACC. It specifies CASRGTGSSGNT. The whole CDR3 sequence is CASRGTGSSGNTIYF.

This clone was picked up many times. The sequence runs out 3 residues before the end of the CDR3; the remainder is reconstructed from the germline J gene. The gene calls are TRBV20-1 and TRBJ2-7; TRBD1 matches 9 bases. CDR3 size: 14 residues. Germline CDR1 and CDR2: DFQATT and SNEGSKA (reference sequence). Unmatched junction bases numbered 8, after V lost 6 bases and J lost 2 bases. The covered CDR3 bases are TGCAGTGCCAGCCGGGACAGGGTAACCTACGAG. Protein sequence: CSASRDRVTYE. The entire CDR3 protein reads CSASRDRVTYEQYF.

This clone has a count of ten or more. The DNA ends 3 residues before the CDR3 does, and the rest of the CDR3 is filled in from the germline J gene. Other DNA sequences from this sample encode an identical CDR3 as well. The rearrangement uses TRBV5-1 and TRBJ2-6, with 12 bases lining up with TRBD1. The CDR3 is made up of 18 amino acids. J lost 3 bases, V lost 0 bases, and 4 bases had no gene match. Germline V gene lookup returns CDR1 SGHRS and CDR2 YFSETQ. CDR3 DNA (partial): TGCGCCAGCAGCTTGGCCGGGACAGGGGGCGTTGGGGCCAACGTC. This encodes CASSLAGTGGVGANV. The whole CDR3 protein is CASSLAGTGGVGANVLTF.

This clone was counted a few times. A read error is possible here, since a much larger clone lies one base away. The CDR3 goes on 3 residues after the read ends, and that part is filled in from the germline J gene. Other DNA sequences from this sample encode an identical CDR3 as well. The chain combines TRBV5-1 with TRBJ2-7, with TRBD1 matching 7 bases. The CDR3 runs to 14 residues. Germline CDR1 SGHRS, CDR2 YFSETQ. V trimming: 4 bases; J trimming: 2 bases; junction bases outside the gene matches: 6. CDR3: CASSRGQGAYEQYF. The DNA read from the CDR3 is TGCGCCAGCAGCAGGGGGCAGGGGGCCTACGAG.

This clone was observed a few times. The missing CDR3 end, 3 residues past where the read stops, is filled in from the germline J gene. The chain has TRBV5-4 and TRBJ2-7; D unresolved. V lost 0 bases to trimming and J lost 6 bases, with 10 bases between them. The germline V gene has CDR1 SGHNT and CDR2 YYREEE (reference sequence). CDR3 length: 13 amino acids. The covered CDR3 bases are TGTGCCAGCAGCTTGGCCCCGGTCGCCGAG. Its protein product is CASSLAPVAE. In full, the CDR3 is CASSLAPVAEQYF.

This clone came up many times. Sequencing ends 3 residues short of the CDR3 end; the germline J gene provides the rest. V gene TRBV5-4 combines with J gene TRBJ2-7; 10 bases are a match to TRBD2. CDR1 is SGHNT and CDR2 is YYREEE in the germline V gene (reference sequence). The V and J ends lost 4 bases and 0 bases, in that order; junction bases with no gene match: 4. The CDR3 has 15 amino acids. The CDR3 DNA, read in part, is TGTGCCAGCAGCCGGACTAGCGGAGTCTCCTACGAG. The encoded protein is CASSRTSGVSYE. In full, the CDR3 is CASSRTSGVSYEQYF.

This clone was recorded at least ten times. The CDR3 is cut off 3 residues early in the read; its end comes from the germline J gene. The chain recombines TRBV7-6 with TRBJ1-6, with TRBD1 matching 7 bases. Trimming took 3 bases from V and 4 from J; bases not matched to a gene: 3. CDR3 length: 15 residues. Germline V gene lookup returns CDR1 SGHVS and CDR2 FNYEAQ. CDR3 DNA (partial): TGTGCCAGCAGCTTGGGACAGCCTTATAATTCACCC. Translation: CASSLGQPYNSP. The entire CDR3 is CASSLGQPYNSPLHF.